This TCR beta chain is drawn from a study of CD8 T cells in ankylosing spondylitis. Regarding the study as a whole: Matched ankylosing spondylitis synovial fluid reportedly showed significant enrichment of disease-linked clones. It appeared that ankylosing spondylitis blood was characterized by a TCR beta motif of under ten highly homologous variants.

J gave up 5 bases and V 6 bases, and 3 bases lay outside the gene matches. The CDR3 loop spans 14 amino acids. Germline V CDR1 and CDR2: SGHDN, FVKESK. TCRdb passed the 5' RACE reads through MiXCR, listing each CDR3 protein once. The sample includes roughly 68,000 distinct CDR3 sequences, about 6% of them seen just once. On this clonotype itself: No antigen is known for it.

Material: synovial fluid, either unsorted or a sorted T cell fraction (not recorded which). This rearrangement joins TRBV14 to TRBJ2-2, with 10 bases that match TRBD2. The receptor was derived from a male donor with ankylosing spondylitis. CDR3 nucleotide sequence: TGTGCCAGCAGGCTAGCGGGAGCAACCGGGGAGCTGTTTTTT. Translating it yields CASRLAGATGELFF.